One sample yielded the 14 T cell receptor beta chains listed below, sequenced in a study of spatial heterogeneity in lung cancer. Noted time point: sample taken at primary tumor resection. The input material, whole RNA from tumor, nontumor lung or frozen PBMC, was sequenced unsorted. TCRdb processed the 5' RACE reads anew with MiXCR; each CDR3 protein has one entry. The sample lists some 64,000 distinct CDR3 sequences; 7.5% to 8.5% were seen once. This material consisted of PBMCs, taken at surgery. The receptors shown here come from a female donor with early-stage non-small cell lung cancer.

The chain has TRBV10-1 and TRBJ2-5; tentative D call: TRBD2 (7 bases). The germline V gene has CDR1 WNHNN and CDR2 SYGVQD (reference sequence). V was cut by 3 bases and J by 3 bases, with 11 bases left in between. The CDR3 contains 14 residues. The CDR3 nucleotides are TGCGCCAGCAGTGACGGGGGGCGCGAAGAGACCCAGTACTTC. Protein product: CASSDGGREETQYF.

This clonotype was detected only a few times. The rearrangement links TRBV19 to TRBJ2-5, with 10 bases fitting TRBD2. The J segment lost 0 bases and the V segment lost 6 bases, leaving 13 bases of the junction unmatched. Germline-derived CDR1 and CDR2 are LNHDA and SQIVND (reference sequence). The CDR3 length is 18 residues. In DNA, the CDR3 is TGTGCCAGTAGCCTTATTCGACTAGCGGGCTCCAACCAAGAGACCCAGTACTTC. Translating gives CASSLIRLAGSNQETQYF.

This clonotype has just a few counts. The gene calls are TRBV20-1 and TRBJ1-2, with D unresolved. The CDR3 loop spans 12 amino acids. V dropped 0 bases and J dropped 0 bases, with 2 bases sitting between them. The germline CDR1 and CDR2 sequences are DFQATT and SNEGSKA (reference sequence). The chain's CDR3 is CSAREANYGYTF. The CDR3 nucleotides read TGCAGTGCTAGAGAGGCTAACTATGGCTACACCTTC.

The CDR3 DNA is TGTGCCAGCAGTTACTCCACACCGGGGGTTGATCAGCCCCAGCATTTT. It encodes CASSYSTPGVDQPQHF. The rearrangement uses TRBV6-5 and TRBJ1-5, with D perhaps TRBD1 (5 bases). The ends were cut back, 0 bases at V and 5 bases at J, with 14 bases in the middle. This CDR3 comprises 16 residues. CDR1 MNHEY and CDR2 SVGAGI come from the germline V gene.

This clonotype was seen a few times. The genes are TRBV6-6 and TRBJ2-3, with unresolved D. The CDR3 totals 12 residues. Germline CDR1 and CDR2: MNHNY and SVGAGI (reference sequence). Trimming pared 8 bases from V and 2 bases from J, leaving 8 bases between. The CDR3 nucleotides read TGTGCCAGCCCCACCACCACAGATACGCAGTATTTT. Its protein product is CASPTTTDTQYF.

The chain joins TRBV5-1 to TRBJ2-1, with 10 nucleotides matching TRBD1. CDR3 size: 14 residues. With 7 bases clipped from V and 8 bases from J, the junction kept 9 bases outside the gene matches. Germline V gives CDR1 SGHRS, CDR2 YFSETQ. The CDR3 sequence: CASGWGQGFDEQFF. The CDR3 DNA reads TGCGCCAGCGGCTGGGGACAGGGGTTCGATGAGCAGTTCTTC.

In nucleotides, the CDR3 is TGCAGTGCTAGGCTGGGATGGCAGAAAGATACGCAGTATTTT. This translates into CSARLGWQKDTQYF. V usage is TRBV20-1 and J usage is TRBJ2-3; D call uncertain. Trimming stripped 3 bases from V and 5 bases from J, with 15 bases between. The CDR3 contains 14 residues. Germline loops: CDR1 DFQATT, CDR2 SNEGSKA (reference sequence).

This clonotype occurred a few times. The chain recombines TRBV9 with TRBJ1-1, with 7 positions matching TRBD1. V was clipped by 3 bases and J by 0 bases; unmatched bases: 11. The CDR3 runs to 17 residues. Germline V gives CDR1 SGDLS, CDR2 YYNGEE. The CDR3 sequence is CASSAYGQADVNTEAFF. CDR3 nucleotides: TGTGCCAGCAGCGCCTATGGACAGGCCGACGTGAACACTGAAGCTTTCTTT.

There are a few counts of this clonotype. The rearrangement links TRBV28 to TRBJ2-5; 10 bases map to TRBD2. Trimming took 5 bases from V and 4 from J; bases not matched to a gene: 1. The CDR3 length is 13 residues. Germline V gene data show CDR1 as MDHEN and CDR2 as SYDVKM. CDR3 sequence (DNA): TGTGCCAGCAGTATAGCGGGAGGAGAGACCCAGTACTTC. This gives the protein CASSIAGGETQYF.

In its sample, this clonotype was seen a few times. This chain uses TRBV6-6 with TRBJ2-5; possible D gene TRBD1, 6 bases. V lost 3 bases to trimming and J lost 5 bases, with 10 bases between them. CDR3 length: 13 amino acids. CDR1 is MNHNY, CDR2 SVGAGI, per germline (reference sequence). The CDR3 coding sequence is TGTGCCAGCAGTTATCGAACAGGGGAGACCCAGTACTTC. Residues: CASSYRTGETQYF.

This clonotype was recorded many times. V usage is TRBV20-1 and J usage is TRBJ1-1; D gene uncertain. V gave up 7 bases and J gave up 0 bases, with 6 bases separating them. The CDR3 covers 11 residues. Germline lookup yields CDR1 DFQATT and CDR2 SNEGSKA (reference sequence). Here the CDR3 reads CSGTMNTEAFF. The DNA of the CDR3 is TGCAGTGGAACCATGAACACTGAAGCTTTCTTT.

There are many counts of this clonotype. V is TRBV6-6 and J is TRBJ1-1; the D gene is possibly TRBD1 (5 bases). The CDR3 has 14 residues. From germline, CDR1 is MNHNY and CDR2 SVGAGI (reference sequence). The V end was cut by 6 bases, the J end by 4 bases, with 15 bases between. The CDR3 DNA reads TGTGCCAGCAGATCCCGGGGGGTGGGCACTGAAGCTTTCTTT. Amino acid sequence: CASRSRGVGTEAFF.

In this sample, this clonotype turned up many times. The chain employs TRBV9 and TRBJ1-1; unclear D gene. Between the trimmed V and J ends, which lost 0 bases and 1 base, there was a span of 4 bases. This CDR3 has 13 amino acids. From germline, CDR1 is SGDLS and CDR2 YYNGEE. The CDR3 coding sequence is TGTGCCAGCAGCGTAGAAGGGAACACTGAAGCTTTCTTT. The encoded protein is CASSVEGNTEAFF.

The gene calls are TRBV27 and TRBJ1-3, with 10 bases fitting TRBD1. The V gene's germline CDR1 is MNHEY and CDR2 SMNVEV (reference sequence). The CDR3 consists of 17 residues. V gave up 7 bases and J gave up 0 bases; unmatched junction bases: 9. The CDR3 spells CASTRTGGLSSGNTIYF. DNA of the CDR3: TGTGCCAGCACACGGACAGGGGGGCTATCCTCTGGAAACACCATATATTTT.